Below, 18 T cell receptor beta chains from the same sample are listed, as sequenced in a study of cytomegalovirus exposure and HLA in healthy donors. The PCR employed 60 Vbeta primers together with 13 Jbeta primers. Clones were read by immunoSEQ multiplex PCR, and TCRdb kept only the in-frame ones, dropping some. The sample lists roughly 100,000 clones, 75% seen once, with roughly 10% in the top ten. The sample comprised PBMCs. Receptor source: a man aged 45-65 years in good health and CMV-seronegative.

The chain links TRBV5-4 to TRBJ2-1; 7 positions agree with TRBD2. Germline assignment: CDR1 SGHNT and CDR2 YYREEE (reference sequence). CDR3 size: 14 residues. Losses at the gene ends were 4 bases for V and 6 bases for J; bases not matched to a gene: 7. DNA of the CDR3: TGTGCCAGCAGCCCGGAGGTAGCGGGCAATGAGCAGTTCTTC. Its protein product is CASSPEVAGNEQFF.

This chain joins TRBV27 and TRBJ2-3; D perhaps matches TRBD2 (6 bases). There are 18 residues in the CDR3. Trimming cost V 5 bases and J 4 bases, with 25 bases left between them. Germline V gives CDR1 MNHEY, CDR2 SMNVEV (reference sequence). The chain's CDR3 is CASSPQFVAGSVADTQYF. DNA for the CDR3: TGTGCCAGCAGTCCCCAGTTTGTGGCCGGGAGTGTTGCAGATACGCAGTATTTT.

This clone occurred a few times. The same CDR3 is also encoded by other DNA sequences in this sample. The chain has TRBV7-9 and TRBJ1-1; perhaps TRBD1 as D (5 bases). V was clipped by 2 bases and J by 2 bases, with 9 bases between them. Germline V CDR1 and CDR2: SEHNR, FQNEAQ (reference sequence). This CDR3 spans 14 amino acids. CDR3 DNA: TGTGCCAGCAGCTTAAGCGGGGGTAACACTGAAGCTTTCTTT. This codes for CASSLSGGNTEAFF.

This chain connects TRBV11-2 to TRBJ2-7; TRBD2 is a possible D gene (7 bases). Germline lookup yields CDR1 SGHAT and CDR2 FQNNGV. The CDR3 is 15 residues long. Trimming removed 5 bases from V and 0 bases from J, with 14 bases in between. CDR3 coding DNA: TGTGCCAGCAGCCTGAACAGGGAGGGCTCCTACGAGCAGTACTTC. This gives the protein CASSLNREGSYEQYF.

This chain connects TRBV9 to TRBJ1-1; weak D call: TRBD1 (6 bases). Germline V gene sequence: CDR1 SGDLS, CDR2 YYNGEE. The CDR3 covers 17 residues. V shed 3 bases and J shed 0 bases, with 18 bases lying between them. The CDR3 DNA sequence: TGTGCCAGCAGCGGAGGACTTCGGACAGCTATGAACACTGAAGCTTTCTTT. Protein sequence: CASSGGLRTAMNTEAFF.

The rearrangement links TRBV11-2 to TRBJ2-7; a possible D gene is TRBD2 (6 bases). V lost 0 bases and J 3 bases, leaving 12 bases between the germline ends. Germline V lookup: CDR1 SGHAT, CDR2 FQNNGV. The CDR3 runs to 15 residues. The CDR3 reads CASSLERSGGYEQYF. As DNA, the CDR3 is TGTGCCAGCAGCTTAGAAAGGTCCGGGGGCTACGAGCAGTACTTC.

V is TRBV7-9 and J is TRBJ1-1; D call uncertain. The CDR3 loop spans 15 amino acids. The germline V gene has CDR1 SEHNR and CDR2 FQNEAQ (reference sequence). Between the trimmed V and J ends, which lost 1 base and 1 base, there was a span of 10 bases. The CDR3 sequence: CASSLGGSENTEAFF. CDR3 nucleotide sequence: TGTGCCAGCAGCTTAGGCGGCAGTGAGAACACTGAAGCTTTCTTT.

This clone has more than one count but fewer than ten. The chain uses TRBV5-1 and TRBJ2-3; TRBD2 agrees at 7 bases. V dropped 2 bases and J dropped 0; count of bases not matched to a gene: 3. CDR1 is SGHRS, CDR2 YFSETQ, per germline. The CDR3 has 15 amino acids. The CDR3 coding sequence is TGCGCCAGCAGCTTCGGGGGGTCTAGCACAGATACGCAGTATTTT. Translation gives CASSFGGSSTDTQYF.

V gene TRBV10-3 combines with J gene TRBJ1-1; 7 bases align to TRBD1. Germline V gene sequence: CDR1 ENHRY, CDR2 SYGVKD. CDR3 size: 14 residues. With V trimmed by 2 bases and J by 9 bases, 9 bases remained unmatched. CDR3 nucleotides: TGTGCCATCAGTGAGGGAAGACAGGGCGCGAAAGCTTTCTTT. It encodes CAISEGRQGAKAFF.

The CDR3 reads CACSRAGVPSTDTQYF. CDR3 bases: TGTGCCTGCTCTAGGGCGGGGGTACCTAGCACAGATACGCAGTATTTT. This sequence joins TRBV5-8 and TRBJ2-3, with 7 positions matching TRBD2. Germline CDR1 SGHTS, CDR2 YDEGEE. The junction had 14 bases not matched to a gene; V was cut back by 10 bases and J by 0 bases. The CDR3 contains 16 residues.

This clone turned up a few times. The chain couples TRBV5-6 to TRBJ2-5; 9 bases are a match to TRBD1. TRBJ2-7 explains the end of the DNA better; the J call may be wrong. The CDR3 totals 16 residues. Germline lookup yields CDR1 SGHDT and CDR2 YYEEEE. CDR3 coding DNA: TGTGCCAGCAGCTTGTCCGGGACAGGGCTACCTTACGAGCAGTACTTC. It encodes CASSLSGTGLPYEQYF.

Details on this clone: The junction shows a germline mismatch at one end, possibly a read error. CDR3 region: CSSSLRLAGAVDTQYF. CDR3 DNA sequence: TGTTCCAGCAGCCTCCGACTAGCGGGAGCCGTAGATACGCAGTATTTT. The V call is TRBV7-9, the J call TRBJ2-3; 12 nucleotides align to TRBD2. This CDR3 contains 16 residues. Germline V gene lookup returns CDR1 SEHNR and CDR2 FQNEAQ (reference sequence).

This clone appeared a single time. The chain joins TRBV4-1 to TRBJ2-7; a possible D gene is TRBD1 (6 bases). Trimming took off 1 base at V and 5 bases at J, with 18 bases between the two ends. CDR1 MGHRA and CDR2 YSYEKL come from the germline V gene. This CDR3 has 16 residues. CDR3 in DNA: TGCGCCAGCAGCCAAGCAGGCCGAGGGGGAGTAAACGAGCAGTACTTC. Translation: CASSQAGRGGVNEQYF.

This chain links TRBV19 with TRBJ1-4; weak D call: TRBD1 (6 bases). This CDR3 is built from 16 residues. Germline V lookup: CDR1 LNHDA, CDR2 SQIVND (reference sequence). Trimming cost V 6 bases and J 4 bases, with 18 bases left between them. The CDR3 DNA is TGTGCCAGTAGAGGTCCGAGCAGGGGCTTTAATGAAAAACTGTTTTTT. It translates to CASRGPSRGFNEKLFF. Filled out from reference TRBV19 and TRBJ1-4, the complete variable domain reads DGGITQSPKYLFRKEGQNVTLSCEQNLNHDAMYWYRQDPGQGLRLIYYSQIVNDFQKGDIAEGYSVSREKKESFPLTVTSAQKNPTAFYLCASRGPSRGFNEKLFFGSGTQLSVL.

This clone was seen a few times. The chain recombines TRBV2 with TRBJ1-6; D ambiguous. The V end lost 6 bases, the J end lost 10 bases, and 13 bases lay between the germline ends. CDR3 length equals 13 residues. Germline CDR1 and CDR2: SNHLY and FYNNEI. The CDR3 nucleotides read TGTGCCAGCAGAGTCCGGGAGCGATCACCCCTCCACTTT. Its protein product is CASRVRERSPLHF.

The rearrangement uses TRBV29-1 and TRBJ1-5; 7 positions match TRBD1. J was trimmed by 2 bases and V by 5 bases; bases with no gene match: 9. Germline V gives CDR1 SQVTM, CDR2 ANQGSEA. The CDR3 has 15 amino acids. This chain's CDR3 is CSVCEGATGNQPQHF. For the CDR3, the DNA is TGCAGCGTTTGTGAGGGGGCGACAGGCAATCAGCCCCAGCATTTT.

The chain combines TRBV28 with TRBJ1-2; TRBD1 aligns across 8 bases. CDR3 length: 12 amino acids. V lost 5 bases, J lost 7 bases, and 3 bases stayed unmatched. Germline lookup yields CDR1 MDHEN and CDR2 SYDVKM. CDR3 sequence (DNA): TGTGCCAGCAGTGGACAGGGTCGTGGCTACACCTTC. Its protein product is CASSGQGRGYTF.

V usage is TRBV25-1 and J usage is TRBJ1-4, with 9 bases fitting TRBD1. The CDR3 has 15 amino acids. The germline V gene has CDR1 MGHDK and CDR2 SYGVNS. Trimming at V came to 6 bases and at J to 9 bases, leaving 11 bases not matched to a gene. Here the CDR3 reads CASREVGDRDQKLFF. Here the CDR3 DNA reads TGTGCCAGCAGGGAAGTCGGGGACAGGGACCAAAAACTGTTTTTT.